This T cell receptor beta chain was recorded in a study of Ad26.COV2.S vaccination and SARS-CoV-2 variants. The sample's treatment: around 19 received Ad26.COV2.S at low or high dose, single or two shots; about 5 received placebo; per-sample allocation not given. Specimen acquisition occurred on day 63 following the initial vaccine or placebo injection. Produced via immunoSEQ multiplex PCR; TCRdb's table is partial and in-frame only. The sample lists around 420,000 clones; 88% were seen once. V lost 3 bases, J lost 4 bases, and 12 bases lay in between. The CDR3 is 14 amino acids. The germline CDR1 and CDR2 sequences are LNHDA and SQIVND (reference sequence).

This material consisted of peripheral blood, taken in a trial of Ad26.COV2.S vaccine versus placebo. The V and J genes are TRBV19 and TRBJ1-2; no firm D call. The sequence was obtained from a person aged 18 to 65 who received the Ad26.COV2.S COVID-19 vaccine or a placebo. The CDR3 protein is CASSIKLGGYGYTF. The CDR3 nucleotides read TGTGCCAGTAGTATCAAGCTGGGCGGCTATGGCTACACCTTC. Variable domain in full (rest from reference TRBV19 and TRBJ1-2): DGGITQSPKYLFRKEGQNVTLSCEQNLNHDAMYWYRQDPGQGLRLIYYSQIVNDFQKGDIAEGYSVSREKKESFPLTVTSAQKNPTAFYLCASSIKLGGYGYTFGSGTRLTVV.